Shown below are 27 T cell receptor beta chains from a single sample sequenced in a study of cytomegalovirus exposure and HLA in healthy donors (TCRdb year 2017). The library relied on the immunoSEQ multiplex PCR assay. For the multiplex PCR, a mixture combining 60 forward primers for TCR Vbeta segments and 13 reverse primers for TCR Jbeta segments was used. TCRdb took over this immuneACCESS table, retaining in-frame rearrangements with V and J assigned. Such tables are incomplete; in checked studies, under half of the missing clones stem from an unresolved V gene, and the remainder is unexplained. Present in this sample are more than 150,000 clones, over 70% of which were seen just once. 1% to 1.5% of the sample is held by the ten biggest clonotypes. The material sequenced was PBMCs. All receptors derive from a man in his fifties in good health and CMV-seropositive.

The V and J genes are TRBV10-3 and TRBJ2-1; 11 bases line up with TRBD2. The germline V gene has CDR1 ENHRY and CDR2 SYGVKD. CDR3 size: 20 residues. V shed 3 bases, J shed 7 bases, and the junction held 20 bases outside the gene matches. The chain's CDR3 is CAISDPPSGGFRGLENEQFF. CDR3 coding DNA: TGTGCCATCAGTGACCCCCCTAGCGGGGGGTTTAGGGGTTTGGAAAATGAGCAGTTCTTC.

V gene TRBV25-1 combines with J gene TRBJ2-1; a weak D match, TRBD2 (5 bases). This CDR3 is 15 amino acids long. The germline V and J ends were trimmed by 11 bases and 2 bases, with 19 bases remaining between them. Looked up from germline, CDR1 is MGHDK and CDR2 is SYGVNS. The CDR3 reads CASSIGELAYNEQFF. The CDR3, as DNA: TGTGCCTCCTCAATTGGGGAGTTGGCCTACAATGAGCAGTTCTTC. The complete variable domain, with remaining parts taken from reference TRBV25-1 and TRBJ2-1, reads EADIYQTPRYLVIGTGKKITLECSQTMGHDKMYWYQQDPGMELHLIHYSYGVNSTEKGDLSSESTVSRIRTEHFPLTLESARPSHTSQYLCASSIGELAYNEQFFGPGTRLTVL.

The chain is built from TRBV6-1 and TRBJ2-1; 8 bases align to TRBD1. Per the germline V gene, CDR1 is MNHNS and CDR2 is SASEGT. The J segment lost 3 bases and the V segment lost 6 bases, leaving 7 bases of the junction unmatched. The CDR3 runs 15 residues. CDR3: CASRPTGAGYNEQFF. Here the CDR3 DNA reads TGTGCCAGCAGGCCGACAGGGGCGGGCTACAATGAGCAGTTCTTC.

The chain is built from TRBV7-9 and TRBJ2-2; TRBD1 is a possible D gene (5 bases). Trimming took off 3 bases at V and 7 bases at J, with 15 bases between the two ends. The CDR3 runs to 15 residues. In germline, CDR1 is SEHNR, CDR2 FQNEAQ (reference sequence). The CDR3: CASSFPLLTDGELFF. The CDR3 DNA follows: TGTGCCAGCAGCTTCCCTCTCTTGACAGACGGGGAGCTGTTTTTT. Filled out from reference TRBV7-9 and TRBJ2-2, the complete variable domain reads DTGVSQNPRHKITKRGQNVTFRCDPISEHNRLYWYRQTLGQGPEFLTYFQNEAQLEKSRLLSDRFSAERPKGSFSTLEIQRTEQGDSAMYLCASSFPLLTDGELFFGEGSRLTVL.

This clone has a handful of counts. The chain carries TRBV18 and TRBJ2-1; 12 positions match TRBD2. V shed 0 bases, J shed 9 bases, and the junction held 3 bases outside the gene matches. This CDR3 has 15 residues. Germline loops: CDR1 KGHSH, CDR2 LQKENI. CDR3 in amino acids: CASSPPILAGGEQFF. The CDR3, as DNA: TGTGCCAGCTCACCACCGATACTAGCGGGGGGTGAGCAGTTCTTC.

The V call is TRBV19, the J call TRBJ2-3; D is possibly TRBD2 (6 bases). V dropped 6 bases and J dropped 7 bases, with 20 bases sitting between them. In germline, CDR1 is LNHDA, CDR2 SQIVND (reference sequence). This CDR3 is 15 amino acids long. CDR3 in amino acids: CASSNPGTGAYTQYF. The CDR3 nucleotides read TGTGCCAGTAGCAATCCCGGGACTGGCGCCTATACGCAGTATTTT.

The V and J genes are TRBV7-8 and TRBJ2-7, with D uncertain. V was shortened by 3 bases and J by 0 bases, with 6 bases between the two germline ends. Germline V CDR1 and CDR2: SGHVS, FQNEAQ. CDR3 length: 13 amino acids. The CDR3 loop is CASSFDISYEQYF. Here the CDR3 DNA reads TGTGCCAGCAGCTTTGACATCTCCTACGAGCAGTACTTC.

This rearrangement joins TRBV2 to TRBJ1-1, with D unresolved. Germline CDR1 and CDR2: SNHLY and FYNNEI. Trimming took off 8 bases at V and 6 bases at J, with 13 bases between the two ends. The CDR3 sequence is 12 residues long. CDR3 nucleotides: TGTGCCAGCCGACTTTCTAGCCCTGAAGCTTTCTTT. Its translation: CASRLSSPEAFF.

The V call is TRBV30, the J call TRBJ1-2; D is unclear. The germline V gene encodes CDR1 GTSNPN and CDR2 SVGIG (reference sequence). This CDR3 spans 14 amino acids. V was clipped by 4 bases and J by 1 base, with 13 bases between them. The CDR3 coding sequence is TGTGCCTGGAAACCGCGGACTGTTAACTATGGCTACACCTTC. Residues: CAWKPRTVNYGYTF.

The V and J genes are TRBV4-1 and TRBJ1-4; no clear D gene. The germline CDR1 and CDR2 sequences are MGHRA and YSYEKL. This CDR3 region has 15 residues. V gave up 0 bases and J gave up 8 bases, with 13 bases separating them. CDR3 in amino acids: CASSQEGLLREKLFF. The CDR3 bases are TGCGCCAGCAGCCAAGAGGGTCTACTACGGGAAAAACTGTTTTTT.

The chain joins TRBV9 to TRBJ1-2; the D is unclear. There are 14 residues in the CDR3. Per the germline V gene, CDR1 is SGDLS and CDR2 is YYNGEE. V lost 0 bases and J lost 2, with 8 bases in between. The CDR3 DNA sequence: TGTGCCAGCAGCGTAGGAGACATCAACTATGGCTACACCTTC. Translated: CASSVGDINYGYTF.

The V and J genes are TRBV4-1 and TRBJ2-2, with D possibly matching TRBD1 (5 bases). This CDR3 is 15 amino acids long. The germline CDR1 and CDR2 sequences are MGHRA and YSYEKL. Trimming left V 5 bases short and J 1 base short, with 11 bases between. The CDR3 is CASSLGVLNTGELFF. The CDR3 nucleotides read TGCGCCAGCAGCTTAGGGGTCCTGAACACCGGGGAGCTGTTTTTT.

This chain uses TRBV7-9 with TRBJ1-1; 12 bases agree with TRBD1. The CDR3 extends over 15 amino acids. Germline V CDR1 and CDR2: SEHNR, FQNEAQ (reference sequence). The junction had 5 bases not matched to a gene; V was cut back by 5 bases and J by 4 bases. CDR3 sequence (DNA): TGTGCCAGCAGCGAACCGGGACAGGGGGCCACTGAAGCTTTCTTT. Protein product: CASSEPGQGATEAFF.

This chain connects TRBV11-2 to TRBJ2-1; the match to TRBD2 covers 8 bases. The CDR3 spans 16 residues. Trimming cost V 3 bases and J 0 bases; bases outside gene matches: 4. Per germline, CDR1 SGHAT and CDR2 FQNNGV. The CDR3 DNA sequence: TGTGCCAGCAGCTTCGCTACTAGCGGCTCCTACAATGAGCAGTTCTTC. This encodes CASSFATSGSYNEQFF.

The genes are TRBV11-1 and TRBJ2-1; 7 bases are shared with TRBD1. The ends lost 1 base at V and 2 bases at J; junction bases unmatched: 2. Looked up from germline, CDR1 is SGHAT and CDR2 is FQDESV (reference sequence). The length of the CDR3 is 15 residues. In DNA, the CDR3 is TGTGCCAGCAGCTTAGTCCAGGGGGCCTACAATGAGCAGTTCTTC. Translation gives CASSLVQGAYNEQFF.

This clone has just one count. The chain recombines TRBV11-2 with TRBJ2-3, with TRBD2 identical over 9 bases. Per germline, CDR1 SGHAT and CDR2 FQNNGV. This CDR3 has 16 residues. The V and J ends lost 1 base and 3 bases, in that order; junction bases with no gene match: 5. CDR3 sequence: CASSLASGKQTDTQYF. CDR3 DNA: TGTGCCAGCAGCTTAGCTAGCGGGAAACAAACAGATACGCAGTATTTT.

The V gene is TRBV18, the J gene TRBJ2-3; D is uncertain. Germline-derived CDR1 and CDR2 are KGHSH and LQKENI. This CDR3 contains 13 residues. V lost 3 bases and J lost 9, with 13 bases in between. This CDR3 reads CASSPSWVETQYF. CDR3 DNA: TGTGCCAGCTCACCGAGTTGGGTGGAGACGCAGTATTTT.

The chain has TRBV6-5 and TRBJ1-2, with D perhaps TRBD1 (5 bases). CDR1 MNHEY and CDR2 SVGAGI come from the germline V gene. CDR3 size: 14 residues. Trimming cost V 2 bases and J 2 bases, with 9 bases left between them. The DNA of the CDR3 is TGTGCCAGCAGTTACGGTCACAGGAACTATGGCTACACCTTC. Its protein product is CASSYGHRNYGYTF.

V usage is TRBV30 and J usage is TRBJ2-5; no definite D call. Germline lookup yields CDR1 GTSNPN and CDR2 SVGIG (reference sequence). Trimming removed 0 bases from V and 5 bases from J, with 7 bases in between. The CDR3 extends over 12 amino acids. CDR3 sequence: CAWSVLEETQYF. As DNA, the CDR3 is TGTGCCTGGAGTGTACTGGAGGAGACCCAGTACTTC.

This chain uses TRBV7-2 with TRBJ1-2; the D is unclear. The CDR3 contains 13 residues. V lost 2 bases and J lost 4, with 8 bases in between. Looked up from germline, CDR1 is SGHTA and CDR2 is FQGNSA. CDR3 amino acids: CASSLPRGYGYTF. The CDR3 nucleotides read TGTGCCAGCAGCTTACCCCGGGGCTATGGCTACACCTTC.

The chain has TRBV5-6 and TRBJ1-2; no reliable D call. This CDR3 region has 15 residues. Trimming cost V 0 bases and J 3 bases, with 12 bases left between them. The germline CDR1 and CDR2 sequences are SGHDT and YYEEEE. CDR3 amino acids: CASSLVRISYYGYTF. In DNA, the CDR3 is TGTGCCAGCAGCTTGGTGCGGATTTCATACTATGGCTACACCTTC.

Judged by abundance, this clone is medium-sized. The CDR3 loop is CASSQGSGRYEQYF. The CDR3 region has the DNA TGTGCCAGCAGCCAAGGGTCAGGTCGCTACGAGCAGTACTTC. V is TRBV4-2 and J is TRBJ2-7, with D unresolved. The CDR3 consists of 14 residues. Germline CDR1 is LGHNA and CDR2 is YNFKEQ. Trimming took off 1 base at V and 3 bases at J, with 10 bases between the two ends.

This clone was seen just once. The chain carries TRBV29-1 and TRBJ1-1; no clear D gene. CDR3 size: 13 residues. With 5 bases removed from V and 1 base from J, the gap between germline ends came to 11 bases. Germline V gene data show CDR1 as SQVTM and CDR2 as ANQGSEA. As DNA, the CDR3 is TGCAGCGTTCGAGACATCCCGAACACTGAAGCTTTCTTT. Residues: CSVRDIPNTEAFF.

The chain is built from TRBV18 and TRBJ2-7, with D possibly being TRBD2 (10 bases). Trimming left V 0 bases short and J 7 bases short, with 28 bases between. The CDR3 contains 19 residues. Looked up from germline, CDR1 is KGHSH and CDR2 is LQKENI. The CDR3 region is CASSPPTGQGIAGGKEQYF. CDR3 DNA: TGTGCCAGCTCACCACCAACGGGACAGGGAATAGCGGGAGGAAAGGAGCAGTACTTC.

Notes on this clone: This specimen includes other DNA sequences encoding the same CDR3. The chain joins TRBV11-2 to TRBJ2-7; possibly TRBD1 for D (6 bases). V lost 3 bases and J lost 4, with 10 bases in between. Germline V gene sequence: CDR1 SGHAT, CDR2 FQNNGV. The CDR3 sequence is 13 residues long. CDR3 coding DNA: TGTGCCAGCAGCTTGGGACACCTTTACGAGCAGTACTTC. It specifies CASSLGHLYEQYF.

As for this clone: Different DNA sequences within this sample yield the same CDR3. V and J are TRBV9 and TRBJ1-2; D ambiguous. Germline-derived CDR1 and CDR2 are SGDLS and YYNGEE. The V end lost 0 bases, the J end lost 4 bases, and 4 bases lay between the germline ends. The length of the CDR3 is 12 residues. In DNA, the CDR3 is TGTGCCAGCAGCGTAGCCGGCTATGGCTACACCTTC. Amino acids: CASSVAGYGYTF.

This chain joins TRBV7-6 and TRBJ2-3, with D uncertain. V lost 2 bases and J lost 0, with 3 bases in between. Looked up from germline, CDR1 is SGHVS and CDR2 is FNYEAQ. This CDR3 has 13 residues. For the CDR3, the DNA is TGTGCCAGCAGCTTACCGAGCACAGATACGCAGTATTTT. Protein product: CASSLPSTDTQYF.